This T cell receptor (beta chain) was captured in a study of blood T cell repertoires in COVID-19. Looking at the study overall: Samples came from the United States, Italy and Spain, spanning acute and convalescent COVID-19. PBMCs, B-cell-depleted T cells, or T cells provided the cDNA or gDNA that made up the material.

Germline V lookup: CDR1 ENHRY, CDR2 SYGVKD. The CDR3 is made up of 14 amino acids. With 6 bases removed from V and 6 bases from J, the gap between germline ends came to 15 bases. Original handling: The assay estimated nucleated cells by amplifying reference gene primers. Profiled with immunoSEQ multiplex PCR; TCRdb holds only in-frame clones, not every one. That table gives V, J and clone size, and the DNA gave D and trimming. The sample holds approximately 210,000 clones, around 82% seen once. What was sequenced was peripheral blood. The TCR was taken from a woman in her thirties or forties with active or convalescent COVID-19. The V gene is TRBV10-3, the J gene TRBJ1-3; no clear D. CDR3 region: CAISTGGIKNTIYF. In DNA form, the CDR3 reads TGTGCCATCAGCACCGGAGGGATCAAAAACACCATATATTTT.